The present T cell receptor beta chain was sequenced within a study of blood T cell repertoires in COVID-19. Study background: Samples came from the United States, Italy and Spain, spanning acute and convalescent COVID-19.

Deletions cut 0 bases from V and 5 bases from J, with 14 bases between. The CDR3 length is 15 residues. CDR1 is SGDLS and CDR2 is YYNGEE in the germline V gene. Here immunoSEQ multiplex PCR was the method, and the copy in TCRdb shows in-frame clones only, minus some. The sample consists of around 240,000 clones, roughly four fifths of them appearing once. The gene calls are TRBV9 and TRBJ1-1; D might be TRBD1 (6 bases). The clonotype was recovered from a woman aged 45-65 years with acute or convalescent COVID-19. Source material: peripheral blood. The CDR3 region has the DNA TGTGCCAGCAGCGTAGATCGGGGGGCGAGGACTGAAGCTTTCTTT. Encoded protein: CASSVDRGARTEAFF.